This is a list of T cell receptor beta chains from one sample in a study of cytomegalovirus exposure and HLA in healthy donors. Data came from immunoSEQ multiplex PCR; TCRdb stores just in-frame clones and leaves some out. The data show more than 150,000 clones, around 74% seen once. Sequences were obtained from PBMCs. The receptors derive from a girl between 5 and 17 years old in good health and CMV-seropositive. CDR3s include the opening cysteine and the closing phenylalanine or tryptophan. D genes are given only for firm matches. Expanded clones are given a class, and other clones once, few, many or no size at all.

NA,NA,TRBV5-1,TRBJ2-7,TGCGCCAGCTGGGAGGCCTACGAGCAGTACTTC,CASWEAYEQYF
NA,NA,TRBV18,TRBJ1-1,TGTGCCAGCTCACCCGCCGCCGGGGGTTTAACTGAAGCTTTCTTT,CASSPAAGGLTEAFF
once,TRBD1,TRBV19,TRBJ1-5,TGTGCCAGTATGGGGCAGGGGGCCAATCAGCCCCAGCATTTT,CASMGQGANQPQHF
NA,NA,TRBV25-1,TRBJ1-4,TGTGCCAGCAGTGCTCCAACAGGGTATCGGGGAGTGTTTTTT,CASSAPTGYRGVFF
NA,NA,TRBV7-8,TRBJ2-6,TGTGCCAGCAGCCCGGGGAGCTCTGGGGCCAACGTCCTGACTTTC,CASSPGSSGANVLTF
NA,NA,TRBV4-3,TRBJ1-5,TGCGCCAGCAGCCAAGAGGAGGGACTGGGTCAGCCCCAGCATTTT,CASSQEEGLGQPQHF
NA,NA,TRBV4-3,TRBJ2-7,TGCGCCAGCAGCCCCGGAACAGGGCCCAATTCCTACGAGCAGTACTTC,CASSPGTGPNSYEQYF
once,NA,TRBV5-6,TRBJ1-3,TGTGCCAGCAGCTTGGGACAGCTCTCTGGAAACACCATATATTTT,CASSLGQLSGNTIYF
NA,NA,TRBV9,TRBJ2-5,TGTGCCAGCAGCGTAGCCCCGACTAGTTCAGAGACCCAGTACTTC,CASSVAPTSSETQYF
NA,NA,TRBV13,TRBJ1-2,TGTGCCAGCAGCTTAAGTTCAGGGTTGTATTTCTCGGGCTACACCTTC,CASSLSSGLYFSGYTF
few,TRBD1,TRBV7-2,TRBJ1-2,TGTGCCAGCAGCTTCGGAACAGGGGGCAATGGCTACACCTTC,CASSFGTGGNGYTF
NA,NA,TRBV4-1,TRBJ2-7,TGCGCCAGCAGCCTTCAGGGCAGATACGAGCAGTACTTC,CASSLQGRYEQYF
NA,NA,TRBV6-1,TRBJ2-7,TGTGCCGGGGCGGGAAGACCCGCCTACGAGCAGTACTTC,CAGAGRPAYEQYF
NA,NA,TRBV4-1,TRBJ1-4,TGCGCCAGCAGCCCTCGGGCCGGGCCCGGGGATGAAAAACTGTTTTTT,CASSPRAGPGDEKLFF
NA,NA,TRBV4-3,TRBJ2-1,TGCGCCAGCAGCCAAGGGGCGGGGCACAATGAGCAGTTCTTC,CASSQGAGHNEQFF
NA,NA,TRBV7-6,TRBJ1-1,TGTGCCAGCAGCTTGGAGGATGGGGACACTGAAGCTTTCTTT,CASSLEDGDTEAFF
NA,NA,TRBV5-4,TRBJ2-7,TGTGCCAGCAGCTCCAACAGGGACCCGACCTACGAGCAGTACTTC,CASSSNRDPTYEQYF
once,NA,TRBV4-1,TRBJ1-1,TGCGCCAGCAGCCAACCGGGATCTAACACTGAAGCTTTCTTT,CASSQPGSNTEAFF
NA,NA,TRBV6-6,TRBJ1-2,TGTGCCAGCAGGGATTTGACGGTCCAAGGGGGTGGCTACACCTTC,CASRDLTVQGGGYTF
NA,TRBD1,TRBV5-4,TRBJ1-3,TGTGCCAGCAGCTTGGTAGGGGGCGCAGGAGGAAACACCATATATTTT,CASSLVGGAGGNTIYF
NA,TRBD1,TRBV6-5,TRBJ1-2,TGTGCCAGCAGTTACGACAGGGGAGATGGCTACACCTTC,CASSYDRGDGYTF
NA,NA,TRBV4-1,TRBJ2-2,TGCGCCTCACAGGGAGGGGTACGCACCGGGGAGCTGTTTTTT,CASQGGVRTGELFF
NA,TRBD1,TRBV5-1,TRBJ1-4,TGCGCCAGCAGCTTAGGGACAGGGGGTAGTAATGAAAAACTGTTTTTT,CASSLGTGGSNEKLFF
once,TRBD2,TRBV7-9,TRBJ2-2,TGTGCCAGCAGCTTACTTCGGGCTGGACTAGGCTTTGACACCGGGGAGCTGTTTTTT,CASSLLRAGLGFDTGELFF
NA,TRBD2,TRBV5-1,TRBJ2-4,TGCGCCAGCAGCTTGAGGCTAGCGGGTTCGAAAAACATTCAGTACTTC,CASSLRLAGSKNIQYF
NA,TRBD2,TRBV4-1,TRBJ2-7,TGCGCCAGCAGCCAAGATCTACTAGCGGGTTCCTACGAGCAGTACTTC,CASSQDLLAGSYEQYF
NA,TRBD1,TRBV9,TRBJ1-4,TGTGCCAGCAGCGTTACCGGGACAGGGTTTGAAAAACTGTTTTTT,CASSVTGTGFEKLFF
NA,NA,TRBV7-2,TRBJ2-7,TGTGCCAGCAGCTTAGTGGGCTCGAATTACGAGCAGTACTTC,CASSLVGSNYEQYF
NA,TRBD1,TRBV5-6,TRBJ2-7,TGTGCCAGCAGCATAGCGTGGGACAGGGATTCCTACGAGCAGTACTTC,CASSIAWDRDSYEQYF
once,TRBD2,TRBV10-1,TRBJ2-7,TGCGCCAGCAGTGACCCCCGGGACTACTACGAGCAGTACTTC,CASSDPRDYYEQYF
few,NA,TRBV6-5,TRBJ1-3,TGTGCCAGCAGTTACTCGACTAGAGGAAACACCATATATTTT,CASSYSTRGNTIYF
NA,TRBD2,TRBV14,TRBJ2-3,TGTGCCAGCAGCCAAGAATCTTTCTTGGCGGGGGAAACAGATACGCAGTATTTT,CASSQESFLAGETDTQYF
NA,TRBD1,TRBV11-3,TRBJ1-6,TGTGCCAGCAGCTCAACCCCGGGCGGAGGGGGCAATTATAATTCACCCCTCCACTTT,CASSSTPGGGGNYNSPLHF
NA,NA,TRBV6-5,TRBJ1-1,TGTGCCAGCAGTTCCGGGGTGAACACTGAAGCTTTCTTT,CASSSGVNTEAFF
NA,NA,TRBV11-2,TRBJ2-7,TGTGCCAGCAGCTTAGTACCGTCAGTCACTATAGGCGAGCAGTACTTC,CASSLVPSVTIGEQYF
NA,NA,TRBV30,TRBJ2-7,TGTGCCTGGAGTGATCTACAGCCTTACGAGCAGTACTTC,CAWSDLQPYEQYF
NA,TRBD2,TRBV18,TRBJ2-3,TGTGCCAGCTCACGGACTAGCGGGGGGTATCGAGATACGCAGTATTTT,CASSRTSGGYRDTQYF
NA,NA,TRBV12-5,TRBJ2-2,TGTGCTAGTGGTTTGGTTCAGGGCGCCGGGGAGCTGTTTTTT,CASGLVQGAGELFF
NA,TRBD1,TRBV6-5,TRBJ2-4,TGTGCCAGCACCCCTACAGGGGTCAAAAACATTCAGTACTTC,CASTPTGVKNIQYF
NA,TRBD1,TRBV29-1,TRBJ1-1,TGCAGCGTTGGAGACAGGGCCACTGAAGCTTTCTTT,CSVGDRATEAFF
NA,NA,TRBV2,TRBJ1-2,TGTGCCAGCAGTGAAAGAGGGGGTGGAAATAATAACTATGGCTACACCTTC,CASSERGGGNNNYGYTF
NA,TRBD2,TRBV4-1,TRBJ2-4,TGCGCCAGCAGCCAACCTCGGGAGGGTATAGCCAAAAACATTCAGTACTTC,CASSQPREGIAKNIQYF
NA,TRBD1,TRBV4-3,TRBJ1-1,TGCGCCAGCAGCCCTTCCGGGACAGGGGGCACTGAAGCTTTCTTT,CASSPSGTGGTEAFF
NA,NA,TRBV19,TRBJ1-1,TGTGCCACCATCCTCCGGAGGGGCAAGGAACTCACTGAAGCTTTCTTT,CATILRRGKELTEAFF
NA,TRBD1,TRBV29-1,TRBJ1-2,TGCAGCGGCGGGACAGGCTTTAGTGACTACACCTTC,CSGGTGFSDYTF
NA,TRBD1,TRBV7-2,TRBJ2-1,TGTGCCAGCAGAAATGGACAGGGCGCCTACAATGAGCAGTTCTTC,CASRNGQGAYNEQFF
NA,NA,TRBV29-1,TRBJ1-2,TGCAGCGTTGAGGGCGGGACCGGTCTCGGCTACACCTTC,CSVEGGTGLGYTF
NA,NA,TRBV11-2,TRBJ1-6,TGTGCCAGCAGCTTAGATGAGGGACTTCATTCACCCCTCCACTTT,CASSLDEGLHSPLHF
once,NA,TRBV11-3,TRBJ1-2,TGTGCCAGCACCATATCCGGGACAAGCTATGGCTACACCTTC,CASTISGTSYGYTF
NA,TRBD1,TRBV11-2,TRBJ1-6,TGTGCCAGCAGCTCCCGGGACAGTAATTCACCCCTCCACTTT,CASSSRDSNSPLHF
NA,NA,TRBV7-2,TRBJ2-3,TGTGCCAGCAGCTCCCTTGGGGGCCCCATTGATACGCAGTATTTT,CASSSLGGPIDTQYF
NA,NA,TRBV2,TRBJ2-1,TGTGCCAGCAGTGAAGCTTCCAGCGGGCGCAAACAATCTGAGCAGTTCTTC,CASSEASSGRKQSEQFF
NA,TRBD2,TRBV9,TRBJ2-3,TGTGCCAGCAGCGTAGGGAGCGGGGGCACCACAGATACGCAGTATTTT,CASSVGSGGTTDTQYF
few,NA,TRBV7-8,TRBJ1-2,TGTGCCAGCAGCCCTCTCCGGGACAACCACTACTATGGCTACACCTTC,CASSPLRDNHYYGYTF
few,NA,TRBV5-1,TRBJ2-3,TGCGCCAGCAGCGCAGGCGTGGACACAGATACGCAGTATTTT,CASSAGVDTDTQYF